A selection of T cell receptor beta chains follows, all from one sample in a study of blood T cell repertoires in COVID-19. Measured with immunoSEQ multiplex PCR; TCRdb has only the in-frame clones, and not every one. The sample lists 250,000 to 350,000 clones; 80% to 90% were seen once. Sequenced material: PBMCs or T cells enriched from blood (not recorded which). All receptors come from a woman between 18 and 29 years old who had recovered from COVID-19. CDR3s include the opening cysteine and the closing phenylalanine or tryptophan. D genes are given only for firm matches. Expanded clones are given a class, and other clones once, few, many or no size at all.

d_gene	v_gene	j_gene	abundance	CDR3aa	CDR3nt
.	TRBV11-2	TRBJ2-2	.	CASSPPAGAAGELFF	TGTGCCAGCAGCCCCCCCGCAGGGGCGGCCGGGGAGCTGTTTTTT
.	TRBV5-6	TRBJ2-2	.	CASTWGRPTGELFF	TGTGCCAGCACCTGGGGGCGTCCCACCGGGGAGCTGTTTTTT
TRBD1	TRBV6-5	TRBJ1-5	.	CASSYRGGSQPQHF	TGTGCCAGCAGTTACCGAGGGGGCAGTCAGCCCCAGCATTTT
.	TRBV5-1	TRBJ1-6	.	CASSLGTVDSPLHF	TGCGCCAGCAGCTTGGGGACTGTGGATTCACCCCTCCACTTT
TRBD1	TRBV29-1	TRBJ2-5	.	CSVDLSGGETQYF	TGCAGCGTTGATCTGTCAGGGGGAGAGACCCAGTACTTC
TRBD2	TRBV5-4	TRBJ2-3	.	CASSLERGRTDTQYF	TGTGCCAGCAGCTTGGAGCGGGGGCGGACAGATACGCAGTATTTT
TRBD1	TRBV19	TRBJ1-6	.	CASNRGPRNSPLHF	TGTGCCAGTAACAGGGGGCCCCGGAATTCACCCCTCCACTTT
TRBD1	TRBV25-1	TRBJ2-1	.	CASSWGQFNEQFF	TGTGCCAGCAGTTGGGGACAGTTTAATGAGCAGTTCTTC
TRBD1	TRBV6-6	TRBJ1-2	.	CASSPSPGQGLIYGYTF	TGTGCCAGCAGTCCATCTCCCGGACAGGGACTTATCTATGGCTACACCTTC
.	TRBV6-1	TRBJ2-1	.	CASREVGDEQFF	TGTGCCAGCAGGGAGGTCGGGGATGAGCAGTTCTTC
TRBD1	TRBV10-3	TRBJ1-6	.	CAISRGTESPLHF	TGTGCCATCAGTAGAGGGACAGAATCACCCCTCCACTTT
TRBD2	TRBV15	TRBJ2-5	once	CATSSPYSGAFQETQYF	TGTGCCACCAGCAGCCCCTATAGCGGGGCTTTCCAAGAGACCCAGTACTTC
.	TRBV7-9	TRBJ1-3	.	CASSRSGVYGNTIYF	TGTGCCAGCAGTCGCTCAGGGGTATACGGAAACACCATATATTTT
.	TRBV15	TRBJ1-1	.	CATSRDRSLQGRDEAFF	TGTGCCACCAGCAGAGATAGAAGCCTTCAGGGAAGGGATGAAGCTTTCTTT
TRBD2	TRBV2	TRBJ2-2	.	CASTFPGGTPGTGELFF	TGTGCCAGCACCTTCCCCGGGGGGACCCCAGGGACCGGGGAGCTGTTTTTT
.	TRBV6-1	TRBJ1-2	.	CASSEAQWGGGYTF	TGTGCCAGCAGTGAAGCGCAGTGGGGGGGTGGCTACACCTTC
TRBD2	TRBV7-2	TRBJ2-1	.	CASSLVGLAGGYNEQFF	TGTGCCAGCAGCTTAGTCGGGCTAGCGGGGGGATACAATGAGCAGTTCTTC
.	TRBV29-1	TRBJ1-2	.	CSVVGVEDGYTF	TGCAGCGTTGTAGGGGTAGAGGATGGCTACACCTTC
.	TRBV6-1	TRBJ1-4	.	CASSESPGGGDEKLFF	TGTGCCAGCAGTGAAAGCCCCGGGGGAGGGGATGAAAAACTGTTTTTT
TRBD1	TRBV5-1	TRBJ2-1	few	CASSPGTGSYNEQFF	TGCGCCAGCAGCCCCGGGACAGGGTCCTACAATGAGCAGTTCTTC
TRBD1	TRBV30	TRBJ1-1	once	CAWSRGGNTEAFF	TGTGCCTGGAGTAGAGGGGGCAACACTGAAGCTTTCTTT
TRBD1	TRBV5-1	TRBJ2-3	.	CASSLAGQGGADTQYF	TGCGCCAGCAGCTTGGCGGGACAGGGAGGGGCAGATACGCAGTATTTT
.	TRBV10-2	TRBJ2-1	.	CASSMAVSYNEQFF	TGCGCCAGCAGTATGGCGGTATCCTACAATGAGCAGTTCTTC
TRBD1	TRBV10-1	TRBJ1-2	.	CASSDRGSYGYTF	TGCGCCAGCAGCGACAGGGGAAGCTATGGCTACACCTTC
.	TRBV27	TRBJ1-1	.	CASFFGVSGTEAFF	TGTGCCAGTTTTTTCGGGGTCTCCGGCACTGAAGCTTTCTTT
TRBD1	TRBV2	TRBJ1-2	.	CASWGQELYGYTF	TGTGCCAGTTGGGGACAGGAACTGTATGGCTACACCTTC
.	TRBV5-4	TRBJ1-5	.	CASSLVGGQPQHF	TGTGCCAGCAGCTTGGTCGGGGGTCAGCCCCAGCATTTT
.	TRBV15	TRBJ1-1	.	CATRWGEGWGTEAFF	TGTGCCACCAGATGGGGGGAGGGATGGGGCACTGAAGCTTTCTTT
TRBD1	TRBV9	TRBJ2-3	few	CASRYRDSSTDTQYF	TGTGCCAGCAGGTATCGGGACAGTTCCACAGATACGCAGTATTTT
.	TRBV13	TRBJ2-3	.	CASSSSPGGTDTQYF	TGTGCCAGCAGCTCCTCTCCGGGGGGCACAGATACGCAGTATTTT
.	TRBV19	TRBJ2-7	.	CASSIGQGSYEQYF	TGTGCCAGTAGTATCGGGCAGGGCTCCTACGAGCAGTACTTC
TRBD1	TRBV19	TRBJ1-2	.	CASTEGGQDNYGYTF	TGTGCCAGTACCGAGGGGGGACAGGATAACTATGGCTACACCTTC
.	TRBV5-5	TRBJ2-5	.	CASSLPGYQETQYF	TGTGCCAGCAGCTTGCCAGGCTACCAAGAGACCCAGTACTTC
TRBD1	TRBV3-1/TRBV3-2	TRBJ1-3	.	CASSRDSVHSGNTIYF	TGTGCCAGCAGCCGGGACAGCGTACACTCTGGAAACACCATATATTTT
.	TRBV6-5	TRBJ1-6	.	CASKTSSSPLHF	TGTGCCAGCAAGACAAGTAGTTCACCCCTCCACTTT
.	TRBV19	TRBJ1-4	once	CASSGPGVGEKLFF	TGTGCCAGTAGTGGCCCAGGGGTTGGTGAAAAACTGTTTTTT
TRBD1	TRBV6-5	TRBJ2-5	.	CASSPRDSTGETQYF	TGTGCCAGCAGTCCCCGGGACAGCACCGGCGAGACCCAGTACTTC
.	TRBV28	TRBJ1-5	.	CASSPGGSGDQPQHF	TGTGCCAGCAGCCCGGGCGGGAGTGGAGATCAGCCCCAGCATTTT
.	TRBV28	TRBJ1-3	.	CASSSRAISGNTIYF	TGTGCCAGCAGTTCCAGGGCCATCTCTGGAAACACCATATATTTT